This T cell receptor beta chain emerged from a study of OX40 agonist ivuxolimab in advanced cancers. Study-wide context: Allowance was made for prior anti-PD-1, anti-PD-L1 or anti-CTLA-4 therapy, and approximately 41% had some. Partial responses occurred in three patients (one hepatocellular carcinoma, two cutaneous melanoma). The study, taken as a whole, reports: Dose levels from 0.1 to 3.0 mg/kg saw CD4+ and CD8+ blood T cells expand clonally by week 6. Low levels of normalized T-cell clonal expansion also appeared in some nonresponders.

V was trimmed by 3 bases and J by 0 bases, leaving 12 bases between them. This CDR3 has 15 amino acids. Per germline, CDR1 GTSNPN and CDR2 SVGIG (reference sequence). This clone was recorded only once. Its antigen is currently unknown. The repertoire was sequenced with immunoSEQ multiplex PCR; TCRdb's copy has only in-frame clones and lacks some. This sample has 65,000 to 95,000 clones; less than 90% occur once, and the top ten carry approximately 2.1%. This specimen was CD4+ or CD8+ T cells sorted from blood, taken in a trial of the OX40 agonist ivuxolimab. This sequence was found in an adult with an advanced solid tumor such as melanoma, head and neck, liver or kidney cancer. The chain recombines TRBV30 with TRBJ2-1; weak D call: TRBD1 (5 bases). The CDR3 protein is CAWRSGLGSYNEQFF. CDR3 coding DNA: TGTGCCTGGAGATCAGGGTTGGGCTCCTACAATGAGCAGTTCTTC.